This T cell receptor beta chain was found in a study of type 1 and type 2 diabetes patients. The PCR template was genomic DNA. The TCR beta CDR3 region was amplified using 30 forward and 13 reverse primers. TCRdb re-derived calls from the multiplex PCR reads in MiXCR, one entry per CDR3 protein. The table has approximately 260,000 distinct CDR3 sequences, over 45% seen once. Diabetic patients met standard criteria for type 1 or type 2 diabetes. This CDR3 region has 14 residues. V gave up 2 bases and J gave up 3 bases, with 7 bases separating them. The receptor comes from a man aged 18 to 30 with type 2 diabetes. V and J are TRBV12-3 or TRBV12-4 and TRBJ1-4, with TRBD1 as a possible D gene (5 bases). Sample: peripheral blood mononuclear cells (PBMCs). CDR3 amino acids: CASSLPRANEKLFF. In nucleotides, the CDR3 is TGTGCCAGCAGTTTACCCAGGGCTAATGAAAAACTGTTTTTT.